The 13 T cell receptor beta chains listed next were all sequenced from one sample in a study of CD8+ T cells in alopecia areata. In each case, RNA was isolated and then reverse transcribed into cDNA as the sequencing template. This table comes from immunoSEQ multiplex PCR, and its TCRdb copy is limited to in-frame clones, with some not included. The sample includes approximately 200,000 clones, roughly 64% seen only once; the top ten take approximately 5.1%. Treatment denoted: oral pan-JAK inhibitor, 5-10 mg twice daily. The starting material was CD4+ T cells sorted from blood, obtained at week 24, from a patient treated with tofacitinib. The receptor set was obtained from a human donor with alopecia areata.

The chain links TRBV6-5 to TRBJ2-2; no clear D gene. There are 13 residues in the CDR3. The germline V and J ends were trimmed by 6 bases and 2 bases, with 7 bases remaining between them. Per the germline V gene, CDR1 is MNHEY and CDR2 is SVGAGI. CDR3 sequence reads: CASRLTNTGELFF. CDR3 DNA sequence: TGTGCCAGCAGACTGACAAACACCGGGGAGCTGTTTTTT.

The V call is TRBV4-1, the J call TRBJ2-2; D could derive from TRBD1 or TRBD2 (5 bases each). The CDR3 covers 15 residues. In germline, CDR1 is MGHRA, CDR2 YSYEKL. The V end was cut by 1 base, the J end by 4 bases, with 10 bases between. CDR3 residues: CASSQVGVATGELFF. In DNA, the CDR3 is TGCGCCAGCAGCCAAGTGGGGGTGGCCACCGGGGAGCTGTTTTTT.

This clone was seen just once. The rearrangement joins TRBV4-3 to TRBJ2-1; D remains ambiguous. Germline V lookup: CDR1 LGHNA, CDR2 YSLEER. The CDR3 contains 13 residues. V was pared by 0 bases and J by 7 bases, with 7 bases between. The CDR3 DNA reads TGCGCCAGCAGCCAAGAGTCCTGGAATGAGCAGTTCTTC. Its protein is CASSQESWNEQFF.

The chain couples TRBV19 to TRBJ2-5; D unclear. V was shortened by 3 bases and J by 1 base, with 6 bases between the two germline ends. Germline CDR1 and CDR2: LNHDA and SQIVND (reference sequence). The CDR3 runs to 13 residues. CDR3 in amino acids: CASSIVAQETQYF. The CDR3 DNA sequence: TGTGCCAGTAGTATTGTGGCCCAAGAGACCCAGTACTTC.

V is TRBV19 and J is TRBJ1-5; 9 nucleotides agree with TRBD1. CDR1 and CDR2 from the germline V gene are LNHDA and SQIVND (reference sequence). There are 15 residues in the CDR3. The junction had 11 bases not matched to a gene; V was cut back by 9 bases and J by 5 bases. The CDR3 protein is CASNSDRGRDQPQHF. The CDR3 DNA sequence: TGTGCCAGCAACTCGGACAGGGGTCGTGATCAGCCCCAGCATTTT.

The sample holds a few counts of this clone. In DNA form, the CDR3 reads TGCGCCAGCAGCTTGGAAGGACAGCCATCAGATACGCAGTATTTT. Translating it yields CASSLEGQPSDTQYF. The genes are TRBV5-1 and TRBJ2-3; D possibly corresponds to TRBD1 (6 bases). There are 15 residues in the CDR3. Trimming left V 0 bases short and J 4 bases short, with 12 bases between. CDR1 and CDR2 (germline): SGHRS, YFSETQ.

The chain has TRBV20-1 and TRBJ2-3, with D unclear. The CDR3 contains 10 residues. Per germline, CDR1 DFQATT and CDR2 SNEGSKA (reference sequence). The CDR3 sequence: CSAFPDTQYF. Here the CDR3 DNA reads TGCAGCGCCTTTCCAGATACGCAGTATTTT.

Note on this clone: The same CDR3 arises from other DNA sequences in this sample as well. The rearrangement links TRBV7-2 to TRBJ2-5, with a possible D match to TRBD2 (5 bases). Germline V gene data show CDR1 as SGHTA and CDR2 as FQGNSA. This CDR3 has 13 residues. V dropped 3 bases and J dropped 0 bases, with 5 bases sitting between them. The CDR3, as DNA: TGTGCCAGCAGCTTGGACTACCAAGAGACCCAGTACTTC. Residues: CASSLDYQETQYF. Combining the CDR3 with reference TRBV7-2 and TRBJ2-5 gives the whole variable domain GAGVSQSPSNKVTEKGKDVELRCDPISGHTALYWYRQSLGQGLEFLIYFQGNSAPDKSGLPSDRFSAERTGGSVSTLTIQRTQQEDSAVYLCASSLDYQETQYFGPGTRLLVL.

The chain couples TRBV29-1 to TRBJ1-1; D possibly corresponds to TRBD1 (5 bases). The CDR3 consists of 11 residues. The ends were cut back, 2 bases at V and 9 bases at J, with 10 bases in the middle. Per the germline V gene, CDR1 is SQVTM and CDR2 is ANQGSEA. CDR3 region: CSVERQGKAFF. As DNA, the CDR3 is TGCAGCGTTGAAAGGCAGGGTAAAGCTTTCTTT.

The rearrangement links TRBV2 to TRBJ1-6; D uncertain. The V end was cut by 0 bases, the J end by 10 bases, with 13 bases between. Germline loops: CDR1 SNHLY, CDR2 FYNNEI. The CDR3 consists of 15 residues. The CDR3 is CASSEASVGLSPLHF. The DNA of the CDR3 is TGTGCCAGCAGTGAAGCCTCGGTCGGATTGTCACCCCTCCACTTT.

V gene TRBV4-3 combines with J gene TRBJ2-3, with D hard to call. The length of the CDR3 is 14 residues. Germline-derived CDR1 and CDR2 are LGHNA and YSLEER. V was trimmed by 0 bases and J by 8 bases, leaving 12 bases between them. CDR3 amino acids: CASSQEPRWGTQYF. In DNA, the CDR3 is TGCGCCAGCAGCCAAGAGCCCCGGTGGGGTACGCAGTATTTT.

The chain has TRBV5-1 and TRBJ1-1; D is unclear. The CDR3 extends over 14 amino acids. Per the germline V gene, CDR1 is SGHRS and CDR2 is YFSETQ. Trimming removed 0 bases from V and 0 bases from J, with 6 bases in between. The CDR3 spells CASSLERVNTEAFF. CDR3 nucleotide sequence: TGCGCCAGCAGCTTGGAGAGGGTGAACACTGAAGCTTTCTTT.

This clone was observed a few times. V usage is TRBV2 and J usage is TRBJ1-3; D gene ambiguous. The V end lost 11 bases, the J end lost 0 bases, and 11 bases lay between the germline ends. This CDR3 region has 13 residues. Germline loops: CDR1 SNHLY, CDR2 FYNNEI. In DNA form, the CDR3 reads TGTGCCGGAAGGAGGTCCTCTGGAAACACCATATATTTT. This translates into CAGRRSSGNTIYF.